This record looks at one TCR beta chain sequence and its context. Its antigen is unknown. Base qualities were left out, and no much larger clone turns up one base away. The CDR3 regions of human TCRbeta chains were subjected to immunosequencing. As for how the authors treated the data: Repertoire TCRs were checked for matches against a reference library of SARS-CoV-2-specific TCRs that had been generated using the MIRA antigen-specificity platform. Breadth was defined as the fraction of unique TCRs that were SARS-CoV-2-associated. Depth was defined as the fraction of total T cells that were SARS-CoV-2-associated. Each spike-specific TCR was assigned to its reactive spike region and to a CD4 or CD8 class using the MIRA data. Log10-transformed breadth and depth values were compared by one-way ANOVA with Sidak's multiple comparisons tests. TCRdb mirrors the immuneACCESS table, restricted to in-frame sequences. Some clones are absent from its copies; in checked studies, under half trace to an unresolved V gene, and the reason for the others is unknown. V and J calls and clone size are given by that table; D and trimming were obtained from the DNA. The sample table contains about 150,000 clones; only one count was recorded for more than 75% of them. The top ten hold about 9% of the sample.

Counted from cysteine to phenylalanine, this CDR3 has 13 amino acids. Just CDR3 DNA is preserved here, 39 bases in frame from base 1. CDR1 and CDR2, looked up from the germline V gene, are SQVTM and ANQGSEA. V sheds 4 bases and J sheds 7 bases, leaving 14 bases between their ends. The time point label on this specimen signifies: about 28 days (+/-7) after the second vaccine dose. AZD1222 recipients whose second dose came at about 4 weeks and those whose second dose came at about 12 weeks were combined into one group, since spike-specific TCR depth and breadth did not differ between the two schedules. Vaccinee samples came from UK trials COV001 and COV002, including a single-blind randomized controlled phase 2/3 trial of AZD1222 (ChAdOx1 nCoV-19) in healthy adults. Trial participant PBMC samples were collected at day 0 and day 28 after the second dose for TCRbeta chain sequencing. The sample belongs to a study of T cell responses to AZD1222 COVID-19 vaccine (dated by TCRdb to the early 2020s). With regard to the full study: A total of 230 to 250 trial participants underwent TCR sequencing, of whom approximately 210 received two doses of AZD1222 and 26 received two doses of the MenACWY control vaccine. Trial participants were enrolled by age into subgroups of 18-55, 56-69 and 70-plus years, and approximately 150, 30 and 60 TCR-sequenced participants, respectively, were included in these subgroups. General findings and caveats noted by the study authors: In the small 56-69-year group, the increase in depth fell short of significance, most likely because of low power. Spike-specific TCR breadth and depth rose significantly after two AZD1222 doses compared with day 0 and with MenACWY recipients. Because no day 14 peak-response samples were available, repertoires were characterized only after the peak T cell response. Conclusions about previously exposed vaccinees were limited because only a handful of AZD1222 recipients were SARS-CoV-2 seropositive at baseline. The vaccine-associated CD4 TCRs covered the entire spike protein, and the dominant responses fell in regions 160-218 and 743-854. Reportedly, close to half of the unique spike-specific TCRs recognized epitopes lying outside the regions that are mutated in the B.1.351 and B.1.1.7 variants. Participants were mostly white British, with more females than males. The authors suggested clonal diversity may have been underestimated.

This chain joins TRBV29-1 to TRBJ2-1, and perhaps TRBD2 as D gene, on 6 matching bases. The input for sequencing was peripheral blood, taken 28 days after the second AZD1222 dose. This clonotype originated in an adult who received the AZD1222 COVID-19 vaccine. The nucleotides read TGCAGCGTTGTCCAGGAGGGAGGTAATGAGCAGTTCTTC. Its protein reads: CSVVQEGGNEQFF.